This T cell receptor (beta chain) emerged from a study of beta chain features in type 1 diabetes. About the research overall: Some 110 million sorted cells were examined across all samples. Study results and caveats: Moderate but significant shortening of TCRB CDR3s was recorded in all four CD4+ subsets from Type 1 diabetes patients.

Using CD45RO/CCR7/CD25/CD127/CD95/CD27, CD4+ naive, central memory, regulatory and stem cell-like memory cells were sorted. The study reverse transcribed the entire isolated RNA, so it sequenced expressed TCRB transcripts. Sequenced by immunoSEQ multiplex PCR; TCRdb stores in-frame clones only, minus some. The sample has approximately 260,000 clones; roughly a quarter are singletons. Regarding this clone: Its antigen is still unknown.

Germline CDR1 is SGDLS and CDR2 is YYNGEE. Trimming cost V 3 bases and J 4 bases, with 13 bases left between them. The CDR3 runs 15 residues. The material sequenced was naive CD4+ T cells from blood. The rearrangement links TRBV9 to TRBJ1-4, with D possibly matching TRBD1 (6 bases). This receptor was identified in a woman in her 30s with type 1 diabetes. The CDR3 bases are TGTGCCAGCAGCGGAGGACAGTCTAGTAATGAAAAACTGTTTTTT. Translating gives CASSGGQSSNEKLFF.